The 5 T cell receptor beta chains in this list originate from one sample, sequenced in a study of T cells after yellow fever vaccination. Using its own MiXCR run on the 5' RACE reads, TCRdb lists one record per CDR3 protein. The top ten clones hold 3% to 4% of a sample with 300,000 to 400,000 distinct CDR3 sequences, 9.5% to 15% of them seen once. The input for sequencing was CD4+ T cells sorted from PBMCs, taken 15 days after the yellow fever booster vaccination. The receptors originated from a man between 18 and 35 years old who received the YFV17D yellow fever vaccine.

Many counts were recorded for this clonotype. The genes are TRBV12-3 or TRBV12-4 and TRBJ1-6; no definite D call. The CDR3 runs 12 residues. The V gene lost 5 bases and the J gene lost 11 bases, with 10 bases spanning the gap. This CDR3 reads CASSPPFTPLHF. The CDR3 region has the DNA TGTGCCAGCAGTCCCCCTTTTACACCCCTCCACTTT.

The chain uses TRBV7-9 and TRBJ2-1; 9 positions match TRBD1. Germline CDR1 and CDR2: SEHNR and FQNEAQ (reference sequence). The ends lost 7 bases at V and 10 bases at J; junction bases unmatched: 8. The length of the CDR3 is 13 residues. CDR3 amino acids: CASNSATGGEQFF. CDR3 nucleotide sequence: TGTGCCAGCAACTCGGCTACAGGGGGCGAGCAGTTCTTC.

CDR3 loop: CSARGDRETEAFF. CDR3 nucleotides: TGCAGTGCTAGAGGGGACAGGGAAACTGAAGCTTTCTTT. This rearrangement joins TRBV20-1 to TRBJ1-1, with 9 positions matching TRBD1. This CDR3 has 13 residues. CDR1 DFQATT and CDR2 SNEGSKA come from the germline V gene (reference sequence). V lost 1 base to trimming and J lost 5 bases; unmatched junction nucleotides: 2.

The rearrangement joins TRBV30 to TRBJ2-3; D gene ambiguous. V shed 5 bases and J shed 3 bases, with 9 bases lying between them. Germline V gives CDR1 GTSNPN, CDR2 SVGIG (reference sequence). The CDR3 loop spans 12 amino acids. The CDR3 DNA is TGTGCCTGGGAGACTGGAACAGATACGCAGTATTTT. It specifies CAWETGTDTQYF.

There are a few counts of this clonotype. The chain is built from TRBV12-3 or TRBV12-4 and TRBJ2-1; D may correspond to TRBD1 or TRBD2 (6 bases each). Trimming left V 5 bases short and J 5 bases short, with 19 bases between. This CDR3 region has 16 residues. The CDR3 protein is CASSPPRGRRNNEQFF. Written as DNA, the CDR3 is TGTGCCAGCAGTCCCCCCCGGGGGCGTCGGAACAATGAGCAGTTCTTC.